The clone carrying this TCR delta chain has just a few counts. This sample stems from a study of gamma-delta T cells after stem cell transplantation. With CATT, TCRdb re-called clones from the RT-PCR reads. The sample has roughly 3,100 delta-chain clones; 16% are singletons. This CDR3 spans 16 amino acids. Germline V gives CDR1 GEAIGNYY, CDR2 EKD. Between the trimmed V and J ends, which lost 1 base and 1 base, there was a span of 15 bases. The specimen was gamma-delta T cells. The rearrangement links TRDV2 to TRDJ1; maybe TRDD3 (6 bases). The receptor was derived from a human donor. It is not recorded whose cells these are; they may come from a transplant donor. The chain's CDR3 is CACDTLGWGSTDKLIF. DNA of the CDR3: TGTGCCTGTGACACGCTGGGGTGGGGTAGCACCGATAAACTCATCTTT.